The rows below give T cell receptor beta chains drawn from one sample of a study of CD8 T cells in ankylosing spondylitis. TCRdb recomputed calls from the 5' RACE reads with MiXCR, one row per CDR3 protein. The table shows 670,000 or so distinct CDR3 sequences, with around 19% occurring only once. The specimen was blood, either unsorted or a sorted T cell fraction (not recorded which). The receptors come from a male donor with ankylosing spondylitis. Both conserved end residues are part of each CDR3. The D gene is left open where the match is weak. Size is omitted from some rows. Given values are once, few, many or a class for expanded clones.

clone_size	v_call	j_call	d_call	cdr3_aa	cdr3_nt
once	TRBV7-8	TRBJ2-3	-	CASSLWGDADTQYF	TGTGCCAGCAGCTTATGGGGGGATGCAGATACGCAGTATTTT
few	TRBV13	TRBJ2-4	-	CASSSGQTSQNIQYF	TGTGCCAGCAGCTCCGGACAGACGAGCCAAAACATTCAGTACTTC
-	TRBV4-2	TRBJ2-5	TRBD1	CASSHPGGGETQYF	TGTGCCAGCAGCCACCCAGGGGGTGGGGAGACCCAGTACTTC
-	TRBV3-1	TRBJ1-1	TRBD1	CASSQPGQGNFAEAFF	TGTGCCAGCAGCCAACCGGGACAGGGGAATTTCGCTGAAGCTTTCTTT
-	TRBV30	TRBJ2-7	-	CAWVTSYEQYF	TGTGCCTGGGTCACTTCCTACGAGCAGTACTTC
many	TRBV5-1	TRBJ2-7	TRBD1	CASSLDGQGAQEQYF	TGCGCCAGCAGCTTGGATGGACAGGGGGCGCAGGAGCAGTACTTC
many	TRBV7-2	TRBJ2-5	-	CASSPWGAGQETQYF	TGTGCCAGCAGCCCATGGGGCGCGGGCCAAGAGACCCAGTACTTC
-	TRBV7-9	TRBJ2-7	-	CASSPPTSSEQYF	TGTGCCAGCAGCCCCCCGACTAGTTCCGAGCAGTACTTC
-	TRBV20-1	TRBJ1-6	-	CSAGEQGFNSPLHF	TGCAGTGCCGGGGAACAGGGCTTCAATTCACCCCTCCACTTT
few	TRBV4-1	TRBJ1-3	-	CASSQDLTISGNTIYF	TGCGCCAGCAGCCAAGATCTAACAATCTCTGGAAACACCATATATTTT
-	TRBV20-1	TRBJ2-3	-	CSASPPGGYTDTQYF	TGCAGTGCTAGCCCCCCAGGCGGGTACACAGATACGCAGTATTTT
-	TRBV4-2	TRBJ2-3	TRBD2	CASSQGVTSGTDTQYF	TGTGCCAGCAGCCAAGGAGTGACTAGCGGCACAGATACGCAGTATTTT
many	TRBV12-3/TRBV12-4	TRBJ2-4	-	CASSLRGDIQYF	TGTGCCAGCAGTCTCAGGGGTGACATTCAGTACTTC
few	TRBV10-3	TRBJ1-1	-	CAITPRAGMNTEAFF	TGTGCCATCACCCCTAGGGCAGGGATGAACACTGAAGCTTTCTTT
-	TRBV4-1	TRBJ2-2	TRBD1	CASSQVQGASTGELFF	TGCGCCAGCAGCCAGGTACAGGGGGCGAGCACCGGGGAGCTGTTTTTT
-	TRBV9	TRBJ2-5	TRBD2	CASSVAPASGGQETQYF	TGTGCCAGCAGCGTAGCCCCTGCTAGCGGGGGGCAAGAGACCCAGTACTTC
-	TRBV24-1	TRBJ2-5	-	CATSGEIQETQYF	TGTGCCACCTCGGGGGAGATCCAAGAGACCCAGTACTTC
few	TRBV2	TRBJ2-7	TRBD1	CASSADRDFYEQYF	TGTGCCAGCAGTGCGGACAGGGACTTTTACGAGCAGTACTTC
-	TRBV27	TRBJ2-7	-	CASSLSGGDQQYF	TGTGCCAGCAGTTTATCTGGAGGGGACCAGCAGTACTTC
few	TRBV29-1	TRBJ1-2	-	CSVEGNYGYTF	TGCAGCGTTGAAGGGAACTATGGCTACACCTTC
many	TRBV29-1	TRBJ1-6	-	CSVSETDDSPLHF	TGCAGCGTTAGCGAGACAGACGATTCACCCCTCCACTTT
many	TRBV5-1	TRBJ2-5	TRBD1	CASSSPGGETQYF	TGCGCCAGCAGCTCCCCAGGGGGAGAGACCCAGTACTTC
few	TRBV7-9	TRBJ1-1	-	CASSVLQGLAFF	TGTGCCAGCAGCGTTTTGCAGGGTTTAGCTTTCTTT
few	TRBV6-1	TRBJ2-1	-	CASKPDFNEQFF	TGTGCCAGCAAGCCCGACTTCAATGAGCAGTTCTTC
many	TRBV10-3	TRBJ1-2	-	CAISATGLDGYTF	TGTGCCATCAGTGCCACAGGGTTGGATGGCTACACCTTC
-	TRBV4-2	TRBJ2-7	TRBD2	CASSQDLLAGKDEQYF	TGTGCCAGCAGCCAAGATCTGCTAGCGGGAAAAGACGAGCAGTACTTC
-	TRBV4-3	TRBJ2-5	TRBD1	CASSQVIDRAEETQYF	TGCGCCAGCAGCCAAGTAATTGACAGGGCGGAAGAGACCCAGTACTTC
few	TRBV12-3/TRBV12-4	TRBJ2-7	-	CASSPITSGLEQYF	TGTGCCAGCAGTCCCATAACATCGGGCCTCGAGCAGTACTTC